This paragraph reports one T cell receptor (beta chain). The antigen remains undetermined. Trimming left V 0 bases short and J 4 bases short, with 12 bases between. The CDR3 totals 15 residues. The germline gives CDR1 MGHRA, CDR2 YSYEKL. This record belongs to a study of Graves' ophthalmopathy and Graves' hyperthyroidism. Study-wide context: In this cohort's terms, stable hyperthyroidism meant no ophthalmopathy by 18 months of follow-up. Study-wide results and limits: Ophthalmopathy progression was predicted with 70% to 71% sensitivity and roughly 79% specificity.

RNA transcripts were the source from which TCR beta CDR3 regions were amplified. HTBI primers primed a first-round RT-PCR, and a second-round multiplex PCR followed. TCRdb fed the multiplex PCR reads into MiXCR, producing one record per CDR3 protein. The data hold around 1.1 million distinct CDR3 sequences, with about 38% observed a single time. The sequencing sample was made of peripheral blood or thyroid tissue (not recorded which). This sequence originates from an adult man with Graves' hyperthyroidism. The V call is TRBV4-1, the J call TRBJ2-5; D is possibly TRBD2 (6 bases). CDR3 bases: TGCGCCAGCAGCCAAGAGGTTCGGGGGACAGAGACCCAGTACTTC. Its translation: CASSQEVRGTETQYF.